Following are 29 T cell receptor beta chains from one sample sequenced in a study of cytomegalovirus exposure and HLA in healthy donors. PCR was performed using 60 Vbeta and 13 Jbeta primers. Libraries were prepared by immunoSEQ multiplex PCR; TCRdb keeps only in-frame clonotypes and omits some of them. The sample has 210,000 or so clones, roughly 80% seen once; the top ten hold 0.2% to 0.25%. The sequencing input was PBMCs. Source of these receptors: a girl aged 2 to 10 in good health and CMV-seronegative.

The rearrangement links TRBV4-1 to TRBJ1-3; TRBD1 might be the D (5 bases). The CDR3 totals 16 residues. The V end was cut by 3 bases, the J end by 3 bases, with 15 bases between. Germline loops: CDR1 MGHRA, CDR2 YSYEKL. The CDR3 sequence is CASSHSPRGFGNTIYF. CDR3 in DNA: TGCGCCAGCAGCCATTCTCCTCGGGGGTTTGGAAACACCATATATTTT.

This chain joins TRBV5-4 and TRBJ1-1, with D possibly matching TRBD1 (5 bases). This CDR3 has 14 residues. Trimming took 4 bases from V and 1 from J, leaving 11 bases between them. Germline V lookup: CDR1 SGHNT, CDR2 YYREEE (reference sequence). In DNA form, the CDR3 reads TGTGCCAGCAGCACGGGGGGGGAGAACACTGAAGCTTTCTTT. Its protein is CASSTGGENTEAFF.

V gene TRBV19 combines with J gene TRBJ1-2; 11 bases match TRBD1. Losses at the gene ends were 5 bases for V and 5 bases for J; bases not matched to a gene: 7. The CDR3 is made up of 15 amino acids. CDR1 LNHDA and CDR2 SQIVND come from the germline V gene (reference sequence). The CDR3 sequence is CASSFWTGGPYGYTF. CDR3 DNA sequence: TGTGCCAGTAGTTTCTGGACAGGGGGCCCGTATGGCTACACCTTC. Drawing the rest from reference TRBV19 and TRBJ1-2, the complete variable domain is DGGITQSPKYLFRKEGQNVTLSCEQNLNHDAMYWYRQDPGQGLRLIYYSQIVNDFQKGDIAEGYSVSREKKESFPLTVTSAQKNPTAFYLCASSFWTGGPYGYTFGSGTRLTVV.

This chain joins TRBV28 and TRBJ2-3; a possible D gene is TRBD2 (6 bases). Germline V CDR1 and CDR2: MDHEN, SYDVKM. This CDR3 has 13 amino acids. V was clipped by 7 bases and J by 4 bases, with 12 bases between them. CDR3 amino acids: CASNRGTADTQYF. The CDR3 DNA sequence: TGTGCCAGCAACCGGGGGACCGCAGATACGCAGTATTTT.

The CDR3 region is CASSLAGFEQYF. The CDR3 coding sequence is TGTGCCAGCAGCTTGGCAGGGTTCGAGCAGTACTTC. The chain combines TRBV5-6 with TRBJ2-7; D might be TRBD1 (5 bases). V was shortened by 0 bases and J by 6 bases, with 7 bases between the two germline ends. Germline V gene lookup returns CDR1 SGHDT and CDR2 YYEEEE. The CDR3 runs to 12 residues.

The chain joins TRBV5-1 to TRBJ2-4, with TRBD2 matching over 10 bases. The V gene's germline CDR1 is SGHRS and CDR2 YFSETQ. With 2 bases clipped from V and 6 bases from J, the junction kept 2 bases outside the gene matches. The length of the CDR3 is 14 residues. CDR3 sequence (DNA): TGCGCCAGCAGCTTCACTAGCGGGGTAAACATTCAGTACTTC. It encodes CASSFTSGVNIQYF.

The genes are TRBV19 and TRBJ2-1; TRBD2 aligns across 8 bases. With 5 bases clipped from V and 6 bases from J, the junction kept 6 bases outside the gene matches. CDR3 size: 14 residues. Germline CDR1 is LNHDA and CDR2 is SQIVND (reference sequence). Here the CDR3 reads CASSRTSRGNEQFF. The CDR3 nucleotides read TGTGCCAGTAGTCGGACTAGCCGGGGCAATGAGCAGTTCTTC.

This rearrangement joins TRBV5-4 to TRBJ1-4; no clear D. There are 15 residues in the CDR3. The V and J ends lost 0 bases and 8 bases respectively, with 14 bases between them. Per the germline V gene, CDR1 is SGHNT and CDR2 is YYREEE (reference sequence). The CDR3 DNA is TGTGCCAGCAGCTTGGGGGCAGGCGGAGGCGAAAAACTGTTTTTT. This sequence encodes CASSLGAGGGEKLFF. Full variable domain (remainder filled in from reference TRBV5-4 and TRBJ1-4): ETGVTQSPTHLIKTRGQQVTLRCSSQSGHNTVSWYQQALGQGPQFIFQYYREEENGRGNFPPRFSGLQFPNYSSELNVNALELDDSALYLCASSLGAGGGEKLFFGSGTQLSVL.

The sample holds a few counts of this clone. V gene TRBV4-1 combines with J gene TRBJ2-2; D might be TRBD2 (6 bases). Germline V gene data show CDR1 as MGHRA and CDR2 as YSYEKL. This CDR3 contains 17 residues. V dropped 3 bases and J dropped 5 bases, with 19 bases sitting between them. CDR3 sequence (DNA): TGCGCCAGCAGCCATGACCCGTTGGGGGGACTGACCGGGGAGCTGTTTTTT. Protein: CASSHDPLGGLTGELFF.

This chain joins TRBV5-4 and TRBJ2-2, with a weak D call TRBD1 (5 bases). Germline CDR1 SGHNT, CDR2 YYREEE (reference sequence). The CDR3 has 13 amino acids. Deletions cut 4 bases from V and 5 bases from J, with 9 bases between. CDR3 residues: CASSTYRTGELFF. CDR3 sequence (DNA): TGTGCCAGCAGCACCTACAGGACCGGGGAGCTGTTTTTT. The entire variable domain, with the rest obtained from reference TRBV5-4 and TRBJ2-2, is as follows: ETGVTQSPTHLIKTRGQQVTLRCSSQSGHNTVSWYQQALGQGPQFIFQYYREEENGRGNFPPRFSGLQFPNYSSELNVNALELDDSALYLCASSTYRTGELFFGEGSRLTVL.

The J gene is TRBJ1-5, the V gene TRBV6-6; a possible D gene is TRBD1 (5 bases). Germline V lookup: CDR1 MNHNY, CDR2 SVGAGI (reference sequence). V was clipped by 0 bases and J by 1 base, with 7 bases between them. This CDR3 has 15 residues. This chain's CDR3 is CASSYSGGSNQPQHF. As DNA, the CDR3 is TGTGCCAGCAGTTACTCCGGGGGAAGCAATCAGCCCCAGCATTTT.

The rearrangement links TRBV6-5 to TRBJ1-6; possibly TRBD1 for D (6 bases). This CDR3 has 13 residues. V was shortened by 5 bases and J by 10 bases, with 12 bases between the two germline ends. Germline CDR1 is MNHEY and CDR2 is SVGAGI. This chain's CDR3 is CASSRRGGSPLHF. CDR3 in DNA: TGTGCCAGCAGTCGCAGGGGTGGCTCACCCCTCCACTTT.

The chain uses TRBV10-3 and TRBJ2-6; D may be TRBD2 (5 bases). This CDR3 region has 13 residues. V shed 10 bases and J shed 2 bases, with 9 bases lying between them. The germline CDR1 and CDR2 sequences are ENHRY and SYGVKD. The CDR3 protein is CASWEPGANVLTF. The CDR3 DNA sequence: TGTGCCAGTTGGGAGCCTGGGGCCAACGTCCTGACTTTC.

This clone came up a few times. The chain has TRBV10-2 and TRBJ2-1; 7 nucleotides agree with TRBD2. The CDR3 length is 16 residues. CDR1 WSHSY and CDR2 SAAADI come from the germline V gene. V shed 3 bases, J shed 3 bases, and the junction held 8 bases outside the gene matches. The CDR3 nucleotides are TGCGCCAGCAGTGACCCATCTAGCGGATTCTACAATGAGCAGTTCTTC. It encodes CASSDPSSGFYNEQFF.

This clone was seen more than once but under ten times. As the CDR3 is not closed by the conserved phenylalanine or tryptophan, this likely results from a read error. No DNA is shown, since the ends of the CDR3 on it are uncertain; the CDR3 is the one TCRdb lists. The chain joins TRBV5-6 to TRBJ1-2; the table's D call, TRBD1, was not checked against the DNA. Germline CDR1 and CDR2: SGHDT and YYEEEE. The CDR3 adds up to 14 amino acids, both ends counted. The CDR3 is CASSSPARLTGPTY.

The rearrangement links TRBV4-1 to TRBJ2-5, with D unclear. Germline V gives CDR1 MGHRA, CDR2 YSYEKL. Trimming took 1 base from V and 5 from J, leaving 8 bases between them. This CDR3 comprises 13 residues. The CDR3 here is CASSQVTGETQYF. In DNA form, the CDR3 reads TGCGCCAGCAGCCAAGTCACGGGTGAGACCCAGTACTTC.

This chain connects TRBV6-1 to TRBJ1-5, with a possible D match to TRBD1 (5 bases). CDR3 length: 17 amino acids. Germline-derived CDR1 and CDR2 are MNHNS and SASEGT. Trimming stripped 4 bases from V and 1 base from J, with 17 bases between. The CDR3 sequence: CASSVLWGRHSNQPQHF. Written as DNA, the CDR3 is TGTGCCAGCAGTGTACTTTGGGGGAGGCACAGCAATCAGCCCCAGCATTTT.

This clone was recorded only once. The chain is built from TRBV4-2 and TRBJ2-5, with 11 bases that match TRBD2. Unmatched junction bases numbered 8, after V lost 0 bases and J lost 2 bases. Germline V gives CDR1 LGHNA, CDR2 YNFKEQ. CDR3 length: 18 amino acids. For the CDR3, the DNA is TGTGCCAGCAGCCAAGATGCTAGCGGGGGGCCCATACAAGAGACCCAGTACTTC. It yields the protein CASSQDASGGPIQETQYF.

The J gene is TRBJ2-5, the V gene TRBV18, with no clear D. Between the trimmed V and J ends, which lost 2 bases and 4 bases, there was a span of 5 bases. The CDR3 is 12 amino acids. Looked up from germline, CDR1 is KGHSH and CDR2 is LQKENI. The CDR3 DNA reads TGTGCCAGCTCACCAGGGCGAGAGACCCAGTACTTC. As protein: CASSPGRETQYF.

V usage is TRBV4-1 and J usage is TRBJ2-1; TRBD2 agrees at 9 bases. V dropped 4 bases and J dropped 6; count of bases not matched to a gene: 10. This CDR3 region has 16 residues. CDR1 is MGHRA, CDR2 YSYEKL, per germline. CDR3 DNA sequence: TGCGCCAGCAGCCGGGGCACTAGCGGGCGGCCCAATGAGCAGTTCTTC. Its translation is CASSRGTSGRPNEQFF.

This chain uses TRBV19 with TRBJ2-3, with 8 bases aligning to TRBD1. CDR1 is LNHDA, CDR2 SQIVND, per germline (reference sequence). The CDR3 runs 16 residues. J lost 3 bases, V lost 4 bases, and 9 bases had no gene match. Written as DNA, the CDR3 is TGTGCCAGTAGTACCGACAGGGGAATAATTACAGATACGCAGTATTTT. Residues: CASSTDRGIITDTQYF.

This clone was picked up a small number of times. V and J are TRBV11-1 and TRBJ2-7; 8 bases line up with TRBD1. V shed 5 bases and J 2 bases; nucleotides not matched to a gene: 5. CDR1 is SGHAT and CDR2 is FQDESV in the germline V gene (reference sequence). The CDR3 extends over 14 amino acids. CDR3 loop: CASSPGGGTYEQYF. In nucleotides, the CDR3 is TGTGCCAGCAGCCCAGGGGGCGGAACCTACGAGCAGTACTTC.

The genes are TRBV7-8 and TRBJ1-2; D ambiguous. Germline lookup yields CDR1 SGHVS and CDR2 FQNEAQ. This CDR3 spans 14 amino acids. V was shortened by 6 bases and J by 4 bases, with 15 bases between the two germline ends. CDR3 DNA sequence: TGTGCCAGCAGTCCCCGGGAGGGTAGCTATGGCTACACCTTC. Protein sequence: CASSPREGSYGYTF.

J is TRBJ2-1 and V is TRBV5-4; D might be TRBD1 (5 bases). Germline CDR1 is SGHNT and CDR2 is YYREEE (reference sequence). This CDR3 comprises 12 residues. Trimming took 6 bases from V and 10 from J, leaving 14 bases between them. CDR3 nucleotide sequence: TGTGCCAGCACCAGGGATGGCCTCGAGCAGTTCTTC. Protein product: CASTRDGLEQFF.

This clone was seen only a few times. The J gene is TRBJ2-2, the V gene TRBV4-1; D remains ambiguous. CDR1 and CDR2 from the germline V gene are MGHRA and YSYEKL. Trimming stripped 7 bases from V and 1 base from J, with 7 bases between. The CDR3 sequence is 13 residues long. CDR3 sequence (DNA): TGCGCCAGCACCGGTGTGAACACCGGGGAGCTGTTTTTT. Translating it yields CASTGVNTGELFF.

This clone showed up just once. The CDR3 DNA reads as TGCGCCAGCAGCGGGGAGACAGGGACCTACACAGATACGCAGTATTTT. It encodes CASSGETGTYTDTQYF. This chain links TRBV5-1 with TRBJ2-3; 7 nucleotides align to TRBD1. V lost 4 bases, J lost 2 bases, and 10 bases stayed unmatched. The CDR3 spans 16 residues. Germline V gene sequence: CDR1 SGHRS, CDR2 YFSETQ.

J is TRBJ2-1 and V is TRBV14, with 9 bases matching TRBD2. Germline V gene sequence: CDR1 SGHDN, CDR2 FVKESK. V lost 2 bases to trimming and J lost 8 bases; unmatched junction nucleotides: 7. This CDR3 has 15 residues. CDR3 in DNA: TGTGCCAGCAGCCAAATGGCGGGAGGGCCATATGAGCAGTTCTTC. Encoded protein: CASSQMAGGPYEQFF.

This clone was seen more than once but under ten times. The chain couples TRBV19 to TRBJ1-3; D unclear. From germline, CDR1 is LNHDA and CDR2 SQIVND (reference sequence). This CDR3 comprises 13 residues. V was pared by 3 bases and J by 7 bases, with 10 bases between. The CDR3 spells CASSISTGNTIYF. For the CDR3, the DNA is TGTGCCAGTAGTATCTCTACGGGTAACACCATATATTTT.

This chain joins TRBV5-1 and TRBJ2-1; 11 positions match TRBD2. The CDR3 is 14 residues long. V shed 2 bases, J shed 10 bases, and the junction held 5 bases outside the gene matches. Germline V gene data show CDR1 as SGHRS and CDR2 as YFSETQ. The CDR3 sequence is CASSLGGTSGEQFF. The CDR3 DNA follows: TGCGCCAGCAGCTTAGGTGGGACTAGCGGCGAGCAGTTCTTC.